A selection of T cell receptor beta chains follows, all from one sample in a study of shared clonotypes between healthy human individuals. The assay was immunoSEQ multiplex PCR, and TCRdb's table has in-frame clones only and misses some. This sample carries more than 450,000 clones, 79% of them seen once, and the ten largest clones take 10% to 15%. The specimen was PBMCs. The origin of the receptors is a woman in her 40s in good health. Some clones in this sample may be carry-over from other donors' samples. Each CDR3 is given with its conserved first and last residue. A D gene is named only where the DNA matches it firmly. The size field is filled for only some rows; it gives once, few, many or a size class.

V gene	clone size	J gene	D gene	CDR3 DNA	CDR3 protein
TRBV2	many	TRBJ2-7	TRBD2	TGTGCCAGCAGACTAGCGGGGACCTACGAGCAGTACTTC	CASRLAGTYEQYF
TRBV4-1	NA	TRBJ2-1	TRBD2	TGCGCCAGCAGCCCCGGGAGGGCCGGCCGCAATGAGCAGTTCTTC	CASSPGRAGRNEQFF
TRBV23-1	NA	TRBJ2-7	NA	TGCGCCAGCAGTTCACGGCCCCGCTCCTACGAGCAGTACTTC	CASSSRPRSYEQYF
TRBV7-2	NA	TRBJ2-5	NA	TGTACCAGCAGCTCCACAAGGGGGAGTGGGACCCAGTACTTC	CTSSSTRGSGTQYF
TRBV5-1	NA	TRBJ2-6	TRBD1	TGCGCCAGCAGCTTAGGGACAGGGGGATACCCTGGGGCCAACGTCCTGACTTTC	CASSLGTGGYPGANVLTF
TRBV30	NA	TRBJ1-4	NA	TGTGCCTGGAGTGCCGGGCTGGCTAATGAAAAACTGTTTTTT	CAWSAGLANEKLFF
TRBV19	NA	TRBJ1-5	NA	TGTGCCAGCCGGGGGGGCAATCAGCCCCAGCATTTT	CASRGGNQPQHF
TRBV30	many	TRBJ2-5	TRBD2	TGTGCCTGGAGTGTAGGACTAGAGGGGGAGACCCAGTACTTC	CAWSVGLEGETQYF
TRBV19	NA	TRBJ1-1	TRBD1	TGTGCCAGTAGTATTCTGACAGGGGATACTGAAGCTTTCTTT	CASSILTGDTEAFF
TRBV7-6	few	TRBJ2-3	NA	TGTGCCAGCAGCAGGAGGGCCGGCACAGATACGCAGTATTTT	CASSRRAGTDTQYF
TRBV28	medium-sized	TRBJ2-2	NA	TGTGCCAGCAGTCTTCGGAAAGGGTCCACCGGGGAGCTGTTTTTT	CASSLRKGSTGELFF
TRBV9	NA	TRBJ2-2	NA	TGTGCCAGCAGCGTAGGGCTAACCGTTAAAACCGGGGAGCTGTTTTTT	CASSVGLTVKTGELFF
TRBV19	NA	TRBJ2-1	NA	TGTGCCAGTAGTTCCACTGCTAGCGCGTACTACAATGAGCAGTTCTTC	CASSSTASAYYNEQFF
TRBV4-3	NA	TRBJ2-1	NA	TGCGCCAGCAGCCAAGGGGCTCTAGTTGCCAATGAGCAGTTCTTC	CASSQGALVANEQFF
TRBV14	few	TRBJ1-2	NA	TGTGCCAGCAGCCATTTAGGAGGCAGCCCACGGGACTATGGCTACACCTTC	CASSHLGGSPRDYGYTF
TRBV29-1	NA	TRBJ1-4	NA	TGCAGCGTTGGGGAGGATACGACAAACGAAAAACTGTTTTTT	CSVGEDTTNEKLFF
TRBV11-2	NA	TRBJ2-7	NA	TGTGCCAGCAGCTTGGGAGATTACGAGCAGTACTTC	CASSLGDYEQYF
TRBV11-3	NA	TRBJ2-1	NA	TGTGCCAGCAGCTTAGATTCCCCCTACAATGAGCAGTTCTTC	CASSLDSPYNEQFF
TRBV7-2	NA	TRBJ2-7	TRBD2	TGTGCCAGCAGCTTAGTTTCGGCTAGCGGGAGGGAGGCCTACGAGCAGTACTTC	CASSLVSASGREAYEQYF
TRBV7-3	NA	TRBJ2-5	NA	TGTGCCAGCAGCTCCGGCGCGGGCAGGGCAGAGACCCAGTACTTC	CASSSGAGRAETQYF
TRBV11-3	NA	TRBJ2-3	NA	TGTGCCAGCAGCAACGGTGCGGAGAGCACAGATACGCAGTATTTT	CASSNGAESTDTQYF
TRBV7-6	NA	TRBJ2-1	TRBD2	TGTGCCAGCAGCCTAGCGGGAGAGATCAATGAGCAGTTCTTC	CASSLAGEINEQFF
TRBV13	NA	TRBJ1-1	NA	TGTGCCAGCAGCCCATCCGGGACACCATATACTGAAGCTTTCTTT	CASSPSGTPYTEAFF
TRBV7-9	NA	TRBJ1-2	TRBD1	TGTGCCAGCAGCTTGGGGGGACAGGGTGGAGGCTATGGCTACACCTTC	CASSLGGQGGGYGYTF
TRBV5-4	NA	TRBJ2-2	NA	TGTGCCAGCAGCTCGAAGACAGGGAGGGGCACCGGGGAGCTGTTTTTT	CASSSKTGRGTGELFF
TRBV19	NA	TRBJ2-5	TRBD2	TGTGCCAGTAGTATAGTGACGGGAGGGGAGACCCAGTACTTC	CASSIVTGGETQYF
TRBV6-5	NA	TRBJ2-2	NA	TGTGCCAGCAGCCAGTTGGGGGAGCTGTTTTTT	CASSQLGELFF
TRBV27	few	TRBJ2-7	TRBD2	TGTGCCAGCAGTTTACAAGCGGGAGGGTACGAGCAGTACTTC	CASSLQAGGYEQYF
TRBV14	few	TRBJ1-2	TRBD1	TGTGCCAGCAGCCAAGATAGGCAGGGGGGGTCTGGCTACACCTTC	CASSQDRQGGSGYTF
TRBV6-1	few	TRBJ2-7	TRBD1	TGTGCCAGCAGGACGGACAGGGACTACGAGCAGTACTTC	CASRTDRDYEQYF
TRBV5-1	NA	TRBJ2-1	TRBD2	TGCGCCAGCAGATCCAAACCGGGACTAGCGGACTACAATGAGCAGTTCTTC	CASRSKPGLADYNEQFF
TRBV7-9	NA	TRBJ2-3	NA	TGTGCCAGCAGCTCGCCGATGGCTAGCACAGATACGCAGTATTTT	CASSSPMASTDTQYF